This entry is about one T cell receptor (beta chain). The antigen remains unidentified. This sample was included in a study of T cell responses to AZD1222 COVID-19 vaccine. Study results and caveats: Repertoires were obtained only post-peak T cell response. Clonal diversity may have been underestimated, and the donors were mostly white British, with more females than males. A rise in Spike-specific TCR breadth and depth followed two AZD1222 doses.

The CDR3 loop spans 16 amino acids. Germline V lookup: CDR1 LNHDA, CDR2 SQIVND (reference sequence). Trimming pared 7 bases from V and 4 bases from J, leaving 19 bases between. Only in-frame clones appear in the TCRdb table, and some are missing; sequencing was by immunoSEQ multiplex PCR. Of 140,000 to 150,000 clones in the sample, roughly nine tenths were seen once. The starting material was peripheral blood, obtained on day 0 of AZD1222 vaccination. The chain uses TRBV19 and TRBJ1-4; D gene ambiguous. The clonotype originates from an adult in good health. CDR3: CASTPATRKLNEKLFF. CDR3 in DNA: TGTGCCAGTACCCCGGCGACCAGAAAACTTAATGAAAAACTGTTTTTT.